This T cell receptor beta chain was recovered during a study of identical twins. In this sample, this clonotype turned up a few times. Its cognate antigen is unknown. Germline assignment: CDR1 KGHSH and CDR2 LQKENI. The CDR3 totals 16 residues. The junction had 4 bases not matched to a gene; V was cut back by 6 bases and J by 0 bases. Study-wide points: Cross-sectional statistical analysis, not tracking of the same donors, underpinned the conclusions.

TCRdb fed the 5' RACE reads into MiXCR, producing one record per CDR3 protein. This table has 400,000 to 550,000 distinct CDR3 sequences, 20% to 25% appearing once. These data also formed part of another study, on T cells expressing NK-cell markers. That study adds: Dominant NKG2C+ clonotype frequencies of about 1.0-7.5% of CD8+ T cells were measured in 5 or 6 donors.

The V gene is TRBV18, the J gene TRBJ2-1; 11 bases are shared with TRBD2. The sequence was collected from a young woman in good health. The sequenced material came from CD4+ T cells sorted from blood. The CDR3 DNA is TGTGCCAGCTCGCAGACTAGCGGGATCTCCTACAATGAGCAGTTCTTC. Residues: CASSQTSGISYNEQFF.